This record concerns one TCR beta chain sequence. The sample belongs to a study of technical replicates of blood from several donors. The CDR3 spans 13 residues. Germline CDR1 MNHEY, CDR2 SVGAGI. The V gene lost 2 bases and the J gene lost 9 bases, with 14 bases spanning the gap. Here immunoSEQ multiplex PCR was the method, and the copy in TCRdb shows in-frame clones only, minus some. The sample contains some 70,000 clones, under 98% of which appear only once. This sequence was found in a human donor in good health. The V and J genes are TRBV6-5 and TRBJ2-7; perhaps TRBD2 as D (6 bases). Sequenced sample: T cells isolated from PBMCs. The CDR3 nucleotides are TGTGCCAGCAGTTACGGATTTTGGGAGGCGCAGTACTTC. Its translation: CASSYGFWEAQYF.